This T cell receptor (beta chain) was identified during a study of CD8+ T cells in alopecia areata. At the level of the study: At a dose of 5 to 10 mg twice daily, oral tofacitinib was given to treated patients. Patients given treatment had severity scored by the percentage of scalp area affected.

As to treatment: oral pan-JAK inhibitor, 5-10 mg twice daily. Isolated RNA was reverse transcribed into cDNA used as the sequencing template. Profiled with immunoSEQ multiplex PCR; TCRdb holds only in-frame clones, not every one. The top ten hold around 4.2% of the sample, which has about 210,000 clones, 50% to 75% seen once. Per germline, CDR1 MNHEY and CDR2 SMNVEV (reference sequence). CDR3 length: 14 amino acids. Trimming pared 6 bases from V and 3 bases from J, leaving 15 bases between. In this sample, this clone turned up a few times. Its antigen remains unidentified. Study-level results: Clonality in lesional scalp, especially alopecia totalis/universalis, exceeded that of normal scalp. While tofacitinib was given, many expanded lesional clones persisted in scalp and blood.

The V call is TRBV27, the J call TRBJ2-7; D unclear. This sample comprised CD4+ T cells sorted from blood, obtained at week 4, from a patient treated with tofacitinib. This clonotype was obtained from a human donor with alopecia areata. The CDR3 DNA sequence: TGTGCCAGCAGCAAAGGAGAACTCCTCTACGAGCAGTACTTC. Translation gives CASSKGELLYEQYF.